A single sample gave rise to the 27 T cell receptor beta chains below, sequenced in a study of blood T cell repertoires in COVID-19. The table came from immunoSEQ multiplex PCR; TCRdb's copy has only in-frame clones and leaves some out. Counted here are 400,000 to 450,000 clones, 70% to 90% occurring once; the ten biggest clones make up approximately 0.92%. The sample consisted of peripheral blood. All receptors derive from a young man with COVID-19, enrolled during active disease.

The chain links TRBV6-5 to TRBJ2-1; TRBD1 might be the D (5 bases). The CDR3 length is 13 residues. V was pared by 2 bases and J by 6 bases, with 8 bases between. Germline-derived CDR1 and CDR2 are MNHEY and SVGAGI. The CDR3 DNA is TGTGCCAGCAGTTACGGAAGGGGCAATGAGCAGTTCTTC. Its protein product is CASSYGRGNEQFF.

V gene TRBV5-4 combines with J gene TRBJ2-3; 10 bases are a match to TRBD2. The CDR3 is 17 residues long. Germline V gene sequence: CDR1 SGHNT, CDR2 YYREEE (reference sequence). V shed 2 bases, J shed 0 bases, and the junction held 6 bases outside the gene matches. CDR3 residues: CASSFLMTSGSTDTQYF. The CDR3 nucleotides are TGTGCCAGCAGCTTCCTCATGACTAGCGGGAGCACAGATACGCAGTATTTT.

This chain links TRBV5-5 with TRBJ2-7; 7 nucleotides align to TRBD1. The CDR3 consists of 16 residues. Germline trimming cut 4 bases from V and 1 base from J; bases unmatched to any gene: 11. Germline CDR1 reads SGHKS; CDR2 reads YYEKEE (reference sequence). CDR3 residues: CASSRTGTAFSYEQYF. The CDR3, as DNA: TGTGCCAGCAGCCGGACCGGGACAGCGTTTTCCTACGAGCAGTACTTC.

The rearrangement joins TRBV6-5 to TRBJ2-3; maybe TRBD2 (5 bases). This CDR3 has 13 residues. The V and J ends lost 6 bases and 3 bases respectively, with 10 bases between them. CDR1 MNHEY and CDR2 SVGAGI come from the germline V gene. The CDR3 spells CASRRLATDTQYF. For the CDR3, the DNA is TGTGCCAGCAGACGCTTAGCGACAGATACGCAGTATTTT.

This chain joins TRBV7-8 and TRBJ1-5, with a possible D match to TRBD1 (6 bases). There are 14 residues in the CDR3. Trimming shortened V by 6 bases and J by 7 bases, and 16 bases separated the two germline ends. Germline-derived CDR1 and CDR2 are SGHVS and FQNEAQ. The CDR3 is CASSLQGRGQPQHF. Written as DNA, the CDR3 is TGTGCCAGCAGTTTACAGGGCCGTGGGCAGCCCCAGCATTTT.

The V call is TRBV27, the J call TRBJ2-3; a possible D gene is TRBD1 (6 bases). Trimming took 2 bases from V and 6 from J, leaving 18 bases between them. This CDR3 region has 16 residues. Germline loops: CDR1 MNHEY, CDR2 SMNVEV (reference sequence). The CDR3 region is CASSLNLAAGEDTQYF. The CDR3, as DNA: TGTGCCAGCAGTTTAAATTTGGCGGCAGGGGAGGATACGCAGTATTTT.

J is TRBJ1-1 and V is TRBV6-5, with D unclear. Between the trimmed V and J ends, which lost 5 bases and 0 bases, there was a span of 7 bases. This CDR3 spans 13 amino acids. Looked up from germline, CDR1 is MNHEY and CDR2 is SVGAGI. The CDR3 sequence: CASSPGMNTEAFF. In nucleotides, the CDR3 is TGTGCCAGCAGTCCGGGAATGAACACTGAAGCTTTCTTT.

V gene TRBV7-9 combines with J gene TRBJ1-1, with D possibly matching TRBD1 (6 bases). CDR3 length: 13 amino acids. The germline V and J ends were trimmed by 1 base and 11 bases, with 14 bases remaining between them. Germline V gives CDR1 SEHNR, CDR2 FQNEAQ (reference sequence). The chain's CDR3 is CASSLEGDTGAFF. In nucleotides, the CDR3 is TGTGCCAGCAGCTTAGAGGGGGACACGGGTGCTTTCTTT.

Only one count was recorded for this clone. J is TRBJ1-4 and V is TRBV4-1; 7 bases match TRBD1. Unmatched junction bases numbered 10, after V lost 1 base and J lost 8 bases. Germline CDR1 reads MGHRA; CDR2 reads YSYEKL. This CDR3 region has 16 residues. The CDR3 nucleotides are TGCGCCAGCAGCCAAGCCCCAGACAGGGACCTGGAAAAACTGTTTTTT. Residues: CASSQAPDRDLEKLFF.

J is TRBJ1-1 and V is TRBV7-9, with a weak D call TRBD1 (5 bases). This CDR3 spans 15 amino acids. In germline, CDR1 is SEHNR, CDR2 FQNEAQ (reference sequence). Trimming left V 0 bases short and J 2 bases short, with 10 bases between. CDR3 in amino acids: CASSLAVRANTEAFF. The CDR3, as DNA: TGTGCCAGCAGCTTAGCCGTCAGGGCTAACACTGAAGCTTTCTTT.

The chain has TRBV19 and TRBJ2-5; 9 bases are a match to TRBD1. Germline CDR1 is LNHDA and CDR2 is SQIVND (reference sequence). The J segment lost 5 bases and the V segment lost 6 bases, leaving 13 bases of the junction unmatched. The CDR3 sequence is 16 residues long. CDR3 loop: CASSRSGTGKSETQYF. The CDR3 DNA follows: TGTGCCAGTAGCCGCTCCGGGACAGGGAAATCGGAGACCCAGTACTTC.

This clone was recorded a few times. The chain combines TRBV7-2 with TRBJ2-7, with 9 bases identical to TRBD2. V shed 2 bases, J shed 4 bases, and the junction held 6 bases outside the gene matches. The germline V gene encodes CDR1 SGHTA and CDR2 FQGNSA. The CDR3 covers 15 residues. The CDR3: CASSLSGGTQYEQYF. CDR3 nucleotides: TGTGCCAGCAGCTTAAGCGGGGGGACACAATACGAGCAGTACTTC.

The gene calls are TRBV11-2 and TRBJ2-3; a weak D match, TRBD1 (5 bases). This CDR3 spans 16 amino acids. CDR1 SGHAT and CDR2 FQNNGV come from the germline V gene. Trimming shortened V by 5 bases and J by 1 base, and 16 bases separated the two germline ends. CDR3 sequence (DNA): TGTGCCAGCAGCCCAGGGAAACGGACCGGCACAGATACGCAGTATTTT. Translation: CASSPGKRTGTDTQYF.

V and J are TRBV6-5 and TRBJ1-5; 8 bases are a match to TRBD1. J gave up 5 bases and V 6 bases, and 6 bases lay outside the gene matches. Germline values: CDR1 MNHEY, CDR2 SVGAGI. The CDR3 sequence is 14 residues long. CDR3 sequence reads: CASSRTGLDQPQHF. In DNA, the CDR3 is TGTGCCAGCAGCCGGACAGGGTTGGATCAGCCCCAGCATTTT.

V is TRBV19 and J is TRBJ2-3, with D perhaps matching TRBD2 (6 bases). V lost 0 bases, J lost 3 bases, and 13 bases lay in between. This CDR3 region has 16 residues. The germline V gene encodes CDR1 LNHDA and CDR2 SQIVND (reference sequence). DNA for the CDR3: TGTGCCAGTAGTATAGATCGACGGGGGTTGACAGATACGCAGTATTTT. Amino acid sequence: CASSIDRRGLTDTQYF.

The genes are TRBV5-6 and TRBJ2-7; no reliable D call. Germline V gives CDR1 SGHDT, CDR2 YYEEEE. This CDR3 region has 11 residues. The V gene lost 2 bases and the J gene lost 7 bases, with 7 bases spanning the gap. CDR3 sequence: CASSFAREQYF. The CDR3, as DNA: TGTGCCAGCAGCTTTGCGAGGGAGCAGTACTTC.

This clone was seen ten or more times. The chain links TRBV6-5 to TRBJ1-1; 11 nucleotides match TRBD1. Germline trimming cut 6 bases from V and 4 bases from J; bases unmatched to any gene: 4. Looked up from germline, CDR1 is MNHEY and CDR2 is SVGAGI. This CDR3 comprises 14 residues. CDR3 sequence (DNA): TGTGCCAGCAGGAGGGGACAGGGGGTCACTGAAGCTTTCTTT. This encodes CASRRGQGVTEAFF.

The gene calls are TRBV5-1 and TRBJ2-5, with D possibly being TRBD1 (7 bases). V lost 0 bases and J lost 1, with 13 bases in between. The CDR3 length is 16 residues. Germline-derived CDR1 and CDR2 are SGHRS and YFSETQ. DNA for the CDR3: TGCGCCAGCAGCTTGGCCGCGGGACAGCGCCAAGAGACCCAGTACTTC. It translates to CASSLAAGQRQETQYF.

This clone was recorded a few times. The CDR3 nucleotides read TGTGCCAGCAGTGGGACAGCCTATGGCTACACCTTC. The encoded protein is CASSGTAYGYTF. The chain is built from TRBV2 and TRBJ1-2; tentatively, D is TRBD1 (6 bases). CDR1 is SNHLY, CDR2 FYNNEI, per germline. With 4 bases removed from V and 4 bases from J, the gap between germline ends came to 7 bases. The CDR3 runs to 12 residues.

V usage is TRBV7-2 and J usage is TRBJ2-5; 9 nucleotides agree with TRBD1. With V trimmed by 5 bases and J by 5 bases, 9 bases remained unmatched. The CDR3 contains 15 residues. Germline CDR1 reads SGHTA; CDR2 reads FQGNSA. The CDR3 loop is CASSRGQGSVETQYF. The CDR3 bases are TGTGCCAGCAGCAGAGGACAGGGGTCCGTGGAGACCCAGTACTTC.

The CDR3: CASRLAGGDNEQFF. The DNA of the CDR3 is TGTGCCAGCAGGCTAGCGGGTGGCGACAATGAGCAGTTCTTC. The chain uses TRBV6-5 and TRBJ2-1; 8 positions agree with TRBD2. The V gene's germline CDR1 is MNHEY and CDR2 SVGAGI. Trimming removed 6 bases from V and 5 bases from J; junction bases left unmatched: 6. The CDR3 is made up of 14 amino acids.

The chain is built from TRBV9 and TRBJ2-7; TRBD2 agrees at 10 bases. The CDR3 is made up of 15 amino acids. The germline gives CDR1 SGDLS, CDR2 YYNGEE. Unmatched junction bases numbered 5, after V lost 1 base and J lost 4 bases. CDR3 protein: CASSVTASGSYEQYF. The CDR3 nucleotides are TGTGCCAGCAGCGTAACCGCTAGCGGGAGTTACGAGCAGTACTTC.

The table lists this clone with a count of one. The CDR3 sequence: CASSLGQTSGIYTDTQYF. In nucleotides, the CDR3 is TGTGCCAGCAGCTTAGGTCAAACTAGCGGCATATACACAGATACGCAGTATTTT. This chain joins TRBV11-3 and TRBJ2-3; 8 bases are a match to TRBD2. CDR3 length: 18 amino acids. Losses at the gene ends were 1 base for V and 2 bases for J; bases not matched to a gene: 11. Germline V gene lookup returns CDR1 SGHNT and CDR2 YENEEA.

This sequence joins TRBV13 and TRBJ2-1, with TRBD2 as a possible D gene (5 bases). V shed 7 bases and J shed 9 bases, with 13 bases lying between them. Per the germline V gene, CDR1 is PRHDT and CDR2 is FYEKMQ (reference sequence). The CDR3 is made up of 12 amino acids. This CDR3 is CASTLGEGEQFF. The CDR3 DNA is TGTGCCAGCACCCTCGGCGAGGGTGAGCAGTTCTTC.

This chain connects TRBV18 to TRBJ1-2, with TRBD1 matching over 11 bases. The CDR3 runs to 16 residues. V was pared by 2 bases and J by 6 bases, with 8 bases of the junction left unmatched. Germline CDR1 and CDR2: KGHSH and LQKENI. The CDR3 DNA follows: TGTGCCAGCTCACCAACCCGGAGGACAGGGGGCGATGGCTACACCTTC. Residues: CASSPTRRTGGDGYTF.

The table lists this clone with a count of one. This chain joins TRBV29-1 and TRBJ1-1; TRBD1 aligns across 8 bases. The CDR3 consists of 15 residues. Germline V gene lookup returns CDR1 SQVTM and CDR2 ANQGSEA. The V and J ends lost 4 bases and 4 bases, in that order; junction bases with no gene match: 11. The CDR3: CSVGFFGDRGTEAFF. As DNA, the CDR3 is TGCAGCGTTGGGTTTTTTGGCGACAGGGGCACTGAAGCTTTCTTT.

J is TRBJ2-7 and V is TRBV12-5; D is possibly TRBD1 (6 bases). Trimming left V 2 bases short and J 2 bases short, with 16 bases between. Germline-derived CDR1 and CDR2 are LGHNT and FRNRAP. This CDR3 comprises 16 residues. The CDR3 DNA reads as TGTGCTAGTGGTTTGAACCGCAGGGGACCGACCTACGAGCAGTACTTC. This encodes CASGLNRRGPTYEQYF. The full variable domain, with the rest looked up from reference TRBV12-5 and TRBJ2-7, is DARVTQTPRHKVTEMGQEVTMRCQPILGHNTVFWYRQTMMQGLELLAYFRNRAPLDDSGMPKDRFSAEMPDATLATLKIQPSEPRDSAVYFCASGLNRRGPTYEQYFGPGTRLTVT.